These 7 T cell receptor beta chains originate from one sample sequenced in a study of somatic mutations in cytotoxic T cells in rheumatoid arthritis. Profiled with immunoSEQ multiplex PCR; TCRdb holds only in-frame clones, not every one. The sample records roughly 30,000 clones, around nine tenths being singletons. The sequencing sample was made of CD8+ T cells sorted from blood. These receptors were collected from an adult with rheumatoid arthritis.

J is TRBJ2-7 and V is TRBV5-4; 12 bases fit TRBD2. This CDR3 comprises 15 residues. The junction had 3 bases not matched to a gene; V was cut back by 3 bases and J by 2 bases. Germline CDR1 SGHNT, CDR2 YYREEE (reference sequence). The CDR3 loop is CASSWTSGNTYEQYF. CDR3 in DNA: TGTGCCAGCAGCTGGACTAGCGGGAACACCTACGAGCAGTACTTC.

V gene TRBV5-1 combines with J gene TRBJ1-5; D might be TRBD1 (6 bases). V lost 3 bases and J 0 bases, leaving 22 bases between the germline ends. The CDR3 loop spans 19 amino acids. The germline V gene encodes CDR1 SGHRS and CDR2 YFSETQ. CDR3 bases: TGCGCCAGCAGCTGGGCCTTCCGGGACACTGTCTATAGCAATCAGCCCCAGCATTTT. It specifies CASSWAFRDTVYSNQPQHF.

CDR3: CASSLVLVSSNQPQHF. Here the CDR3 DNA reads TGTGCCAGCAGCTTGGTTTTGGTATCCAGCAATCAGCCCCAGCATTTT. The V and J genes are TRBV5-5 and TRBJ1-5; no definite D call. The CDR3 is 16 amino acids. Trimming shortened V by 0 bases and J by 1 base, and 11 bases separated the two germline ends. The V gene's germline CDR1 is SGHKS and CDR2 YYEKEE (reference sequence).

J is TRBJ2-6 and V is TRBV19; weak D call: TRBD2 (7 bases). Germline V gene data show CDR1 as LNHDA and CDR2 as SQIVND (reference sequence). V dropped 10 bases and J dropped 1 base, with 17 bases sitting between them. The CDR3 loop spans 16 amino acids. Here the CDR3 DNA reads TGTGCCACCTCGGGGGGAGGGGGGTCTGGGGCCAACGTCCTGACTTTC. This codes for CATSGGGGSGANVLTF.

The chain recombines TRBV27 with TRBJ1-6, with a possible D match to TRBD1 (6 bases). This CDR3 region has 14 residues. V lost 10 bases and J lost 0, with 10 bases in between. CDR1 and CDR2 (germline): MNHEY, SMNVEV (reference sequence). CDR3 in DNA: TGTGCCACCGGACAGAGCTCCTATAATTCACCCCTCCACTTT. Protein sequence: CATGQSSYNSPLHF.

The chain couples TRBV19 to TRBJ1-4; possibly TRBD1 for D (6 bases). This CDR3 spans 16 amino acids. From germline, CDR1 is LNHDA and CDR2 SQIVND (reference sequence). With 1 base removed from V and 8 bases from J, the gap between germline ends came to 17 bases. Here the CDR3 reads CASSIGSGHNPEKLFF. CDR3 nucleotides: TGTGCCAGTAGTATAGGATCGGGACACAATCCAGAAAAACTGTTTTTT.

The rearrangement uses TRBV19 and TRBJ1-5; D may be TRBD1 (5 bases). V dropped 2 bases and J dropped 2 bases, with 10 bases sitting between them. Germline assignment: CDR1 LNHDA and CDR2 SQIVND (reference sequence). The CDR3 has 15 amino acids. CDR3 sequence (DNA): TGTGCCAGTAGTATATATCGGGACGGCAATCAGCCCCAGCATTTT. Its protein product is CASSIYRDGNQPQHF.